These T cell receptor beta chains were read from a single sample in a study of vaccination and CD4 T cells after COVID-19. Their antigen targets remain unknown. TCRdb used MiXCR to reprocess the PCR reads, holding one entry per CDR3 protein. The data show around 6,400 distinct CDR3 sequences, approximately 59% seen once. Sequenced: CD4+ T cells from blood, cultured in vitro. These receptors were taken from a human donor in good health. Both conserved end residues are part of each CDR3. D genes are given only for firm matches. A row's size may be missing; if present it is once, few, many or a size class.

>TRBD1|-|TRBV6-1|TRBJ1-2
CASSSTWDRTGYTF
TGTGCCAGCAGCTCTACCTGGGACAGAACCGGCTACACCTTC
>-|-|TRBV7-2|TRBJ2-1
CASTSSVANEQFF
TGTGCCAGCACCTCATCGGTAGCTAATGAGCAGTTCTTC
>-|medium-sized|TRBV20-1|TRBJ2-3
CSAVGQRYRPDTQYF
TGCAGTGCCGTAGGGCAGCGGTATCGCCCAGATACGCAGTATTTT
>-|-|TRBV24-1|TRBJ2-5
CATSDPRPNQETQYF
TGTGCCACCAGTGATCCCCGACCTAACCAAGAGACCCAGTACTTC
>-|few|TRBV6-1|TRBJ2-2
CASTLKLDGELFF
TGTGCCAGCACCTTGAAGTTGGACGGGGAGCTGTTTTTT
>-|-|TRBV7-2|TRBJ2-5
CASSSGVTQYF
TGTGCCAGCAGCTCCGGGGTGACCCAGTACTTC
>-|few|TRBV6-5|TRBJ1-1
CASSYVRDTEAFF
TGTGCCAGCAGTTACGTCAGGGACACTGAAGCTTTCTTT
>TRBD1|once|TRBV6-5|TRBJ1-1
CASSSQGIGAFF
TGTGCCAGCAGTTCACAGGGGATCGGGGCTTTCTTT
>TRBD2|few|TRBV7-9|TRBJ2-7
CASSSGGTGSYEQYF
TGTGCCAGCAGCTCCGGGGGGACGGGCTCCTACGAGCAGTACTTC
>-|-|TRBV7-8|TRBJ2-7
CASSLGESYEQYF
TGTGCCAGCAGCCTCGGGGAGTCCTACGAGCAGTACTTC
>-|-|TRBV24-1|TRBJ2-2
CAASDPPGGGARTGELFF
TGTGCCGCCAGTGATCCCCCAGGGGGGGGAGCCAGGACCGGGGAGCTGTTTTTT
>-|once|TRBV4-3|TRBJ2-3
CASSQDPRGASTDTQYF
TGCGCCAGCAGCCAAGATCCCCGGGGGGCTAGCACAGATACGCAGTATTTT
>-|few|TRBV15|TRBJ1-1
CATSRDRQGTEAFF
TGTGCCACCAGCAGAGATAGGCAGGGCACTGAAGCTTTCTTT
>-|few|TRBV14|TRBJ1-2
CASSNRINGYTF
TGTGCCAGTAGCAACAGGATAAATGGCTACACCTTC
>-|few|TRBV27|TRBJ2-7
CASSPPGRVGEQYF
TGTGCCAGCAGTCCCCCAGGCAGGGTAGGCGAGCAGTACTTC
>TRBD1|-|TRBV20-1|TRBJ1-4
CSASLRGQLNEKLFF
TGCAGTGCTAGCTTGCGGGGACAGCTTAATGAAAAACTGTTTTTT
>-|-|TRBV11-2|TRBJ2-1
CASSTRRSVDEQFF
TGTGCCAGCAGCACGAGAAGAAGCGTCGATGAGCAGTTCTTC
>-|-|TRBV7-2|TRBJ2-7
CASSLLPRREQYF
TGTGCCAGCAGCTTATTACCCCGCCGCGAGCAGTACTTC
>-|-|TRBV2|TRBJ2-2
CASSETWQGYGELFF
TGTGCCAGCAGTGAGACTTGGCAGGGTTACGGGGAGCTGTTTTTT
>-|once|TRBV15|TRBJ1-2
CATSRDLGEYGYTF
TGTGCCACCAGCAGAGATTTGGGGGAATATGGCTACACCTTC
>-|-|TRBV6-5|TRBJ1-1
CASSYSRLNTEAFF
TGTGCCAGCAGTTACTCTCGACTTAACACTGAAGCTTTCTTT
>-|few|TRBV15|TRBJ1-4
CATSRDLGGRGEKLFF
TGTGCCACCAGCAGAGATCTGGGGGGTCGAGGTGAAAAACTGTTTTTT
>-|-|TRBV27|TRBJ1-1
CASGRRDAEAFF
TGTGCCAGCGGGCGCAGGGACGCTGAAGCTTTCTTT
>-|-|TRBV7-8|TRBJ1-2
CASSLSQGKDYGYTF
TGTGCCAGCAGCTTATCCCAGGGGAAGGACTATGGCTACACCTTC
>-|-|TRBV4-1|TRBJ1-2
CASSQGSPLYGYTF
TGCGCCAGCAGCCAAGGCAGCCCCCTCTATGGCTACACCTTC
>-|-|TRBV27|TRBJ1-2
CASSSPGGGYTF
TGTGCCAGCAGCTCCCCGGGGGGCGGCTACACCTTC
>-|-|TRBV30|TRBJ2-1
CAWSQVPGAIGNEQFF
TGTGCCTGGAGTCAAGTCCCGGGGGCTATCGGGAATGAGCAGTTCTTC
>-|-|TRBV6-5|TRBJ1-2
CASSYAGSYGYTF
TGTGCCAGCAGTTATGCAGGATCCTATGGCTACACCTTC
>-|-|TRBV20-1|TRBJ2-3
CSATGLDADTQYF
TGCAGTGCGACTGGGTTAGACGCAGATACGCAGTATTTT
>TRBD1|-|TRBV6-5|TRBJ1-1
CASSYVGQGKTEAFF
TGTGCCAGCAGCTACGTGGGACAGGGAAAAACTGAAGCTTTCTTT
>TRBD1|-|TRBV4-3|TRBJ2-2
CASSQGGQGAGELFF
TGCGCCAGCAGCCAAGGGGGACAGGGGGCCGGGGAGCTGTTTTTT
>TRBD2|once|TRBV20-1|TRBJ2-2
CSATKGAGGPVSTGELFF
TGCAGTGCTACCAAGGGGGCGGGAGGGCCAGTAAGCACCGGGGAGCTGTTTTTT
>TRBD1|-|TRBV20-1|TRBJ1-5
CSAKGAWETGGNQPQHF
TGCAGTGCTAAGGGAGCCTGGGAGACAGGGGGTAATCAGCCCCAGCATTTT
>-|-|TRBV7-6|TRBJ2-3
CASSLNRGDTQYF
TGTGCCAGCAGCTTAAATCGAGGGGATACGCAGTATTTT
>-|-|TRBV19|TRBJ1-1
CASRAVTMNTEAFF
TGTGCCAGTAGGGCAGTGACCATGAACACTGAAGCTTTCTTT
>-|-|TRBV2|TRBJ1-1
CASTSRLGRVDTEAFF
TGTGCCAGCACTTCCCGCCTCGGCAGGGTCGACACTGAAGCTTTCTTT
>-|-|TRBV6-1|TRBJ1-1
CASSISGIAFF
TGTGCCAGCAGTATTAGCGGAATAGCTTTCTTT
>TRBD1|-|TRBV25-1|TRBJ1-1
CASSEFPQGANTEAFF
TGTGCCAGCAGTGAATTCCCTCAGGGGGCGAACACTGAAGCTTTCTTT
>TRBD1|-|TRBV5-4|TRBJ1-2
CASSPTGGLEGYTF
TGTGCCAGCAGCCCGACAGGGGGCTTGGAGGGCTACACCTTC
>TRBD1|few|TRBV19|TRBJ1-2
CASTLRARGLGYTF
TGTGCCAGCACCCTCAGGGCCAGGGGGCTTGGCTACACCTTC
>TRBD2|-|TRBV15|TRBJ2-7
CATSREAAGGYYEQYF
TGTGCCACCAGCAGAGAAGCGGCGGGAGGATACTACGAGCAGTACTTC
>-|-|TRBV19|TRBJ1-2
CASRSTYGYTF
TGTGCCAGTAGGTCAACCTATGGCTACACCTTC
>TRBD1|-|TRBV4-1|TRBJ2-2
CASSHPRTGGNTGELFF
TGCGCCAGCAGCCACCCAAGGACAGGGGGCAACACCGGGGAGCTGTTTTTT
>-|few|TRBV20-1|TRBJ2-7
CSARGRAYEQYF
TGCAGTGCTAGAGGGAGAGCCTACGAGCAGTACTTC
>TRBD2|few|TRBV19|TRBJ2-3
CASRKRESTDTQYF
TGTGCCAGTAGGAAGCGGGAGAGCACAGATACGCAGTATTTT
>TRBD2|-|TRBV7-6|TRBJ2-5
CASSSSGGAAETQYF
TGTGCCAGCAGCTCTAGCGGGGGGGCCGCAGAGACCCAGTACTTC
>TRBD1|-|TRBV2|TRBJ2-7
CASTDRDEQYF
TGTGCCAGCACCGACAGGGACGAGCAGTACTTC
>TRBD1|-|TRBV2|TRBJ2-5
CASSGPGQGYETQYF
TGTGCCAGCAGTGGACCGGGACAGGGGTATGAGACCCAGTACTTC
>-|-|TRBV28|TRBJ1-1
CASSLPGPMRAEAFF
TGTGCCAGCAGTTTACCCGGCCCCATGCGGGCTGAAGCTTTCTTT
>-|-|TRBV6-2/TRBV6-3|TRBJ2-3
CASSTRDFPADTQYF
TGTGCCAGCAGTACCCGGGACTTCCCGGCGGATACGCAGTATTTT
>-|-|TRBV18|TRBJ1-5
CASSPKPPNQPQHF
TGTGCCAGCTCACCGAAGCCGCCCAATCAGCCCCAGCATTTT
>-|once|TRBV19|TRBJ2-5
CASSIDGQETQYF
TGTGCCAGTAGTATCGATGGCCAAGAGACCCAGTACTTC
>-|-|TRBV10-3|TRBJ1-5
CAISEGSDSNQPQHF
TGTGCCATCAGTGAAGGGTCAGATAGCAATCAGCCCCAGCATTTT
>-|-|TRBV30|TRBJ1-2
CACRTLDPRGGYTF
TGTGCCTGTCGGACATTAGACCCTCGGGGTGGCTACACCTTC
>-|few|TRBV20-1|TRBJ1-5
CSATGEKGNQPQHF
TGCAGTGCTACCGGGGAGAAGGGCAATCAGCCCCAGCATTTT
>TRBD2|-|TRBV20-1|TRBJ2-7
CSAAAASGLVGEQYF
TGCAGTGCTGCCGCCGCTTCTGGACTAGTCGGGGAGCAGTACTTC